The 26 T cell receptor beta chains reported below all come from one sample, sequenced in a study of long-term antiretroviral therapy in people with HIV. Sequencing relied on immunoSEQ assay v3.0, run at survey level. Clones were sequenced by immunoSEQ multiplex PCR, and TCRdb holds only the in-frame ones, with some missing. The sample has tens of thousands of clones, roughly nine tenths seen once; the top ten hold approximately 5.4%. The material sequenced was unsorted PBMCs, taken 0.1 years before starting antiretroviral therapy. These TCRs come from a woman aged 45-59 years with HIV.

J is TRBJ1-1 and V is TRBV7-9; 8 bases map to TRBD1. The CDR3 contains 15 residues. Germline loops: CDR1 SEHNR, CDR2 FQNEAQ (reference sequence). V dropped 5 bases and J dropped 0; count of bases not matched to a gene: 5. This CDR3 reads CASSTRGLVNTEAFF. CDR3 nucleotides: TGTGCCAGCAGCACCAGGGGGCTGGTGAACACTGAAGCTTTCTTT.

This CDR3 is CASSHANSNQPQHF. The CDR3 DNA is TGTGCCAGCAGCCACGCGAACTCCAATCAGCCCCAGCATTTT. The chain recombines TRBV5-6 with TRBJ1-5; D is undetermined. CDR3 length: 14 amino acids. CDR1 and CDR2 (germline): SGHDT, YYEEEE. The V end was cut by 4 bases, the J end by 3 bases, with 11 bases between.

A single count supports this clone. V usage is TRBV7-3 and J usage is TRBJ2-3, with 7 bases fitting TRBD2. The CDR3 is 14 amino acids. The germline V gene encodes CDR1 SGHTA and CDR2 FQGTGA. Trimming cost V 4 bases and J 3 bases; bases outside gene matches: 4. The CDR3 is CASSSLGGTDTQYF. The CDR3 DNA sequence: TGTGCCAGCAGCTCTCTGGGAGGGACAGATACGCAGTATTTT.

This clone has only a few counts. The rearrangement uses TRBV6-1 and TRBJ1-2, with a possible D match to TRBD1 (6 bases). Per germline, CDR1 MNHNS and CDR2 SASEGT. This CDR3 comprises 14 residues. The V and J ends lost 4 bases and 8 bases respectively, with 17 bases between them. The CDR3: CASSAVDRLEGYTF. The CDR3 region has the DNA TGTGCCAGCAGTGCCGTCGACAGGTTGGAGGGCTACACCTTC.

The chain links TRBV7-2 to TRBJ1-4; D is perhaps TRBD1 (6 bases). This CDR3 has 16 residues. Germline V gene data show CDR1 as SGHTA and CDR2 as FQGNSA. V was shortened by 2 bases and J by 7 bases, with 17 bases between the two germline ends. Written as DNA, the CDR3 is TGTGCCAGCAGCTTACCGGGACACCCGGAGGGTGAAAAACTGTTTTTT. It yields the protein CASSLPGHPEGEKLFF.

The table lists this clone with a count of one. The gene calls are TRBV18 and TRBJ2-7; 8 positions match TRBD1. This CDR3 spans 14 amino acids. Germline CDR1 and CDR2: KGHSH and LQKENI. The J segment lost 5 bases and the V segment lost 3 bases, leaving 6 bases of the junction unmatched. CDR3 sequence reads: CASSPAGGTDEQYF. The DNA for the CDR3 is TGTGCCAGCTCACCCGCAGGGGGCACGGACGAGCAGTACTTC.

The V call is TRBV19, the J call TRBJ1-1, with 7 bases matching TRBD1. The germline CDR1 and CDR2 sequences are LNHDA and SQIVND (reference sequence). This CDR3 spans 14 amino acids. The ends lost 5 bases at V and 2 bases at J; junction bases unmatched: 5. The CDR3 coding sequence is TGTGCCAGTAGTCCCCGACAGGGTAACACTGAAGCTTTCTTT. It specifies CASSPRQGNTEAFF.

V usage is TRBV9 and J usage is TRBJ2-5; 8 bases match TRBD1. This CDR3 is built from 15 residues. V lost 4 bases and J lost 5; bases outside the gene matches: 10. The germline V gene encodes CDR1 SGDLS and CDR2 YYNGEE. The CDR3 DNA is TGTGCCAGCAGCCTTTACGGACAGGGAGAGGAGACCCAGTACTTC. This encodes CASSLYGQGEETQYF.

The chain has TRBV19 and TRBJ1-5, with D perhaps matching TRBD1 (6 bases). The germline gives CDR1 LNHDA, CDR2 SQIVND (reference sequence). The CDR3 loop spans 15 amino acids. The V end was cut by 3 bases, the J end by 9 bases, with 18 bases between. The CDR3 DNA follows: TGTGCCAGTAGTATTGAAGGGGGACGGGGGGGGCCCCAGCATTTT. It specifies CASSIEGGRGGPQHF.

This chain joins TRBV5-4 and TRBJ2-2; weak D call: TRBD2 (6 bases). From germline, CDR1 is SGHNT and CDR2 YYREEE (reference sequence). This CDR3 is built from 15 residues. The V end was cut by 4 bases, the J end by 0 bases, with 10 bases between. The CDR3 DNA is TGTGCCAGCAGCCCGGGACTGCCGAACACCGGGGAGCTGTTTTTT. Translated: CASSPGLPNTGELFF.

CDR3 sequence: CASSERWGQGGNEQFF. The CDR3 nucleotides are TGTGCCAGCAGCGAAAGGTGGGGACAGGGTGGAAATGAGCAGTTCTTC. The chain recombines TRBV7-2 with TRBJ2-1, with 9 bases that match TRBD1. Losses at the gene ends were 5 bases for V and 7 bases for J; bases not matched to a gene: 12. The CDR3 covers 16 residues. Germline CDR1 and CDR2: SGHTA and FQGNSA.

The chain recombines TRBV7-3 with TRBJ1-1; tentative D call: TRBD1 (5 bases). The CDR3 sequence is 14 residues long. Trimming left V 1 base short and J 0 bases short, with 6 bases between. CDR1 is SGHTA and CDR2 is FQGTGA in the germline V gene. CDR3 DNA: TGTGCCAGCAGCTTAAACAGGATGAACACTGAAGCTTTCTTT. This gives the protein CASSLNRMNTEAFF. The full variable domain, completed using reference TRBV7-3 and TRBJ1-1, is GAGVSQTPSNKVTEKGKYVELRCDPISGHTALYWYRQSLGQGPEFLIYFQGTGAADDSGLPNDRFFAVRPEGSVSTLKIQRTERGDSAVYLCASSLNRMNTEAFFGQGTRLTVV.

The chain recombines TRBV7-9 with TRBJ2-7; D gene unclear. V was pared by 1 base and J by 5 bases, with 9 bases between. The V gene's germline CDR1 is SEHNR and CDR2 FQNEAQ (reference sequence). The CDR3 length is 13 residues. This CDR3 is CASSLGNGNEQYF. In DNA form, the CDR3 reads TGTGCCAGCAGCTTAGGGAATGGGAACGAGCAGTACTTC.

This chain connects TRBV6-4 to TRBJ1-4; D gene unclear. With 4 bases removed from V and 0 bases from J, the gap between germline ends came to 9 bases. This CDR3 comprises 15 residues. Germline loops: CDR1 MRHNA, CDR2 SNTAGT. In DNA, the CDR3 is TGTGCCAGCAGTGGCCGACGGGCAACTAATGAAAAACTGTTTTTT. This codes for CASSGRRATNEKLFF.

The chain joins TRBV6-5 to TRBJ2-1, with unresolved D. Germline V gene data show CDR1 as MNHEY and CDR2 as SVGAGI. V was shortened by 6 bases and J by 5 bases, with 11 bases between the two germline ends. The CDR3 consists of 13 residues. CDR3 nucleotide sequence: TGTGCCAGCAGAAAAATTGGGGACAATGAGCAGTTCTTC. It translates to CASRKIGDNEQFF.

This sequence joins TRBV7-9 and TRBJ1-1; 7 nucleotides match TRBD1. V lost 5 bases to trimming and J lost 1 base; unmatched junction nucleotides: 7. There are 15 residues in the CDR3. CDR1 and CDR2 from the germline V gene are SEHNR and FQNEAQ (reference sequence). CDR3 sequence: CASSTEQGPNTEAFF. The CDR3 DNA sequence: TGTGCCAGCAGCACAGAACAGGGGCCGAACACTGAAGCTTTCTTT.

V and J are TRBV27 and TRBJ2-1; a weak D match, TRBD1 (6 bases). The germline V gene has CDR1 MNHEY and CDR2 SMNVEV (reference sequence). V shed 2 bases and J shed 2 bases, with 10 bases lying between them. The CDR3 is made up of 15 amino acids. CDR3 sequence (DNA): TGTGCCAGCAGTTTAATCAGGGGCCCCTACAATGAGCAGTTCTTC. This translates into CASSLIRGPYNEQFF.

The chain links TRBV5-8 to TRBJ2-7, with 7 bases fitting TRBD1. Germline CDR1 SGHTS, CDR2 YDEGEE. The CDR3 is 14 residues long. V lost 4 bases, J lost 6 bases, and 10 bases stayed unmatched. For the CDR3, the DNA is TGTGCCAGCAGCCGGGTAAGGGGGCGAGGCGAGCAGTACTTC. Its translation: CASSRVRGRGEQYF. The variable domain in full, with the rest retrieved from reference TRBV5-8 and TRBJ2-7, is EAGVTQSPTHLIKTRGQQATLRCSPISGHTSVYWYQQALGLGLQFLLWYDEGEERNRGNFPPRFSGRQFPNYSSELNVNALELEDSALYLCASSRVRGRGEQYFGPGTRLTVT.

A single count supports this clone. V gene TRBV4-2 combines with J gene TRBJ2-2; D perhaps matches TRBD2 (6 bases). Trimming left V 0 bases short and J 6 bases short, with 23 bases between. Germline V gives CDR1 LGHNA, CDR2 YNFKEQ. This CDR3 comprises 19 residues. The CDR3 DNA is TGTGCCAGCAGCCAAGATCTGACGGGGGTCACCCAAGTTCCCGGGGAGCTGTTTTTT. Encoded protein: CASSQDLTGVTQVPGELFF.

The rearrangement uses TRBV7-9 and TRBJ2-5; 8 bases map to TRBD2. CDR1 SEHNR and CDR2 FQNEAQ come from the germline V gene (reference sequence). The CDR3 has 17 residues. V gave up 4 bases and J gave up 0 bases; unmatched junction bases: 10. This CDR3 is CASSSTTAGADQETQYF. CDR3 nucleotide sequence: TGTGCCAGCAGCTCGACTACAGCGGGGGCCGACCAAGAGACCCAGTACTTC.

The chain has TRBV7-9 and TRBJ2-1, with 7 bases fitting TRBD1. Germline V gene lookup returns CDR1 SEHNR and CDR2 FQNEAQ (reference sequence). Germline trimming cut 4 bases from V and 9 bases from J; bases unmatched to any gene: 9. This CDR3 is built from 14 residues. CDR3: CASSYRQGIGEQFF. CDR3 nucleotides: TGTGCCAGCAGCTACAGACAGGGAATCGGTGAGCAGTTCTTC.

The J gene is TRBJ1-1, the V gene TRBV5-1; the D gene is possibly TRBD1 (6 bases). Trimming cost V 3 bases and J 11 bases, with 14 bases left between them. Germline V CDR1 and CDR2: SGHRS, YFSETQ. This CDR3 region has 12 residues. The CDR3 sequence: CASSSNRAGAFF. Written as DNA, the CDR3 is TGCGCCAGCAGCTCGAACAGGGCTGGGGCTTTCTTT. Filled out from reference TRBV5-1 and TRBJ1-1, the complete variable domain reads KAGVTQTPRYLIKTRGQQVTLSCSPISGHRSVSWYQQTPGQGLQFLFEYFSETQRNKGNFPGRFSGRQFSNSRSEMNVSTLELGDSALYLCASSSNRAGAFFGQGTRLTVV.

This rearrangement joins TRBV18 to TRBJ2-1; 8 nucleotides agree with TRBD1. V shed 6 bases and J 2 bases; nucleotides not matched to a gene: 6. Germline-derived CDR1 and CDR2 are KGHSH and LQKENI. The CDR3 spans 15 residues. The CDR3 bases are TGTGCCAGCTCCGGACAGGGTCTTACCTACAATGAGCAGTTCTTC. Protein: CASSGQGLTYNEQFF.

The chain links TRBV5-5 to TRBJ1-2; a weak D match, TRBD1 (5 bases). Deletions cut 3 bases from V and 0 bases from J, with 9 bases between. This CDR3 has 14 residues. Germline values: CDR1 SGHKS, CDR2 YYEKEE (reference sequence). CDR3 in DNA: TGTGCCAGCAGCTCGTGGGGGGCTAACTATGGCTACACCTTC. Its translation: CASSSWGANYGYTF.

The chain employs TRBV2 and TRBJ1-5, with D maybe TRBD1 (6 bases). V lost 10 bases, J lost 0 bases, and 10 bases lay in between. CDR1 and CDR2 (germline): SNHLY, FYNNEI. The CDR3 length is 13 residues. CDR3 DNA sequence: TGTGCCAACAGACAGGATAGCAATCAGCCCCAGCATTTT. This sequence encodes CANRQDSNQPQHF.

The V gene is TRBV5-1, the J gene TRBJ2-5; maybe TRBD1 (5 bases). The CDR3 is 14 residues long. V lost 4 bases, J lost 2 bases, and 12 bases lay in between. Germline CDR1 SGHRS, CDR2 YFSETQ. CDR3 sequence (DNA): TGCGCCAGCAGCGCGCGCAGGGATCAAGAGACCCAGTACTTC. It codes for CASSARRDQETQYF.